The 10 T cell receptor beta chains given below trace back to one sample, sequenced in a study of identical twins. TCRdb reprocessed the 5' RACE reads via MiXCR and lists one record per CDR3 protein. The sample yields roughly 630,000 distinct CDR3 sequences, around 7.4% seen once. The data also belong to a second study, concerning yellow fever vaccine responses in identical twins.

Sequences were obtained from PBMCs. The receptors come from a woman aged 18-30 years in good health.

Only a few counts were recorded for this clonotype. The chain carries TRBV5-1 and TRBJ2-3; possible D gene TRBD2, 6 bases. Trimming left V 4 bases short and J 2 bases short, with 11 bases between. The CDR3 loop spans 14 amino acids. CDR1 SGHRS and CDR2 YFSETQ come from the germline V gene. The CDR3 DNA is TGCGCCAGCAGCAAAACTAGCTTCACAGATACGCAGTATTTT. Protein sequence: CASSKTSFTDTQYF.

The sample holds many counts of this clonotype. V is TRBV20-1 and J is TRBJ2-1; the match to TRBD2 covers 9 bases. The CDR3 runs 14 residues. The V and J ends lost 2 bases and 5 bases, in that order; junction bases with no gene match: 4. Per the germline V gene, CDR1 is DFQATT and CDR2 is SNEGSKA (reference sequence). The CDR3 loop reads CSARNSGGDNEQFF. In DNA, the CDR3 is TGCAGTGCTAGAAATAGCGGGGGAGACAATGAGCAGTTCTTC.

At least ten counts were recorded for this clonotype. Here the CDR3 reads CASSQDGWNTGELFF. The CDR3 DNA sequence: TGCGCCAGCAGCCAAGATGGGTGGAACACCGGGGAGCTGTTTTTT. The chain couples TRBV4-1 to TRBJ2-2; D is unclear. V was pared by 0 bases and J by 1 base, with 6 bases between. The CDR3 runs 15 residues. The V gene's germline CDR1 is MGHRA and CDR2 YSYEKL.

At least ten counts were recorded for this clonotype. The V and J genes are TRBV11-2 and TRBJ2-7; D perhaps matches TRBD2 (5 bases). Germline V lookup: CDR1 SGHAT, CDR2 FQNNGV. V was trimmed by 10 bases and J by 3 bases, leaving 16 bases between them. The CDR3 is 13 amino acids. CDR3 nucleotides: TGTGCCATCAAAAGGCGACTACACTACGAGCAGTACGTC. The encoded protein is CAIKRRLHYEQYV.

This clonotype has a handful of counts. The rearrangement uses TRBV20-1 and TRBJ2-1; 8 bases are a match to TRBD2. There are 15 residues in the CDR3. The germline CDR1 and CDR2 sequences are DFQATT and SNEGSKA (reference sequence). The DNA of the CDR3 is TGCAGCGGGGCGGGGGGCCTCAGCTCCTACAATGAGCAGTTCTTC. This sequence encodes CSGAGGLSSYNEQFF.

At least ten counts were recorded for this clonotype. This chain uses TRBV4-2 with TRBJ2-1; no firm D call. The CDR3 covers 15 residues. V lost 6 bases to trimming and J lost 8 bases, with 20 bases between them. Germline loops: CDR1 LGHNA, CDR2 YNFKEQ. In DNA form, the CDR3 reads TGTGCCAGCAGACCAAGGGCCCTACTGGGCGATGAGCAGTTCTTC. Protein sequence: CASRPRALLGDEQFF.

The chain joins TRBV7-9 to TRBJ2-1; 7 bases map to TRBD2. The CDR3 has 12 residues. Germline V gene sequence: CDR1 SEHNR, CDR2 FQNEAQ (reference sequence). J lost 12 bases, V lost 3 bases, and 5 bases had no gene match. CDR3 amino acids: CASSFGLVRQFF. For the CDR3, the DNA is TGTGCCAGCAGCTTTGGACTAGTTAGGCAGTTCTTC.

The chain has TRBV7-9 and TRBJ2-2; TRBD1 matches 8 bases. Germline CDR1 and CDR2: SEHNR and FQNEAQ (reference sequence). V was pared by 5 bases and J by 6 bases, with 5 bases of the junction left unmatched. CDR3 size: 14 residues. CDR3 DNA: TGTGCCAGCAGCGGAGGACAGGGAGCCGGGGAGCTGTTTTTT. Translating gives CASSGGQGAGELFF.

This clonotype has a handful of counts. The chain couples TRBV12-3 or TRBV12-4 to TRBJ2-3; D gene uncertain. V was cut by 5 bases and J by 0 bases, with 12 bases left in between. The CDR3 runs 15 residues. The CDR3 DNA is TGTGCCAGCAGTCCTTATATCACTAGCACAGATACGCAGTATTTT. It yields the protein CASSPYITSTDTQYF.

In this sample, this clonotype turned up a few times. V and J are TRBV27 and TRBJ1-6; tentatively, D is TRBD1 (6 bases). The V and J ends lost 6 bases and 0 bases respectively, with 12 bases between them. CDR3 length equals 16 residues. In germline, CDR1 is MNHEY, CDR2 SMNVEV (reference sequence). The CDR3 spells CASRLQGTSYNSPLHF. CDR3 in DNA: TGTGCCAGCAGATTACAGGGAACCTCCTATAATTCACCCCTCCACTTT.